The source of this T cell receptor beta chain is a study of cytomegalovirus exposure and HLA in healthy donors. Germline assignment: CDR1 SGHDN and CDR2 FVKESK. V was pared by 2 bases and J by 4 bases, with 5 bases between. The CDR3 is 13 amino acids. The assay was immunoSEQ multiplex PCR, and TCRdb's table has in-frame clones only and misses some. This table has just under 150,000 clones, approximately 90% appearing once. The sequence derives from a man in his late teens or twenties in good health and CMV-seropositive. The sequenced sample consisted of PBMCs. The chain carries TRBV14 and TRBJ2-2; D gene ambiguous. CDR3 coding DNA: TGTGCCAGCAGCCAACTTTTCACCGGGGAGCTGTTTTTT. The encoded protein is CASSQLFTGELFF. Full variable domain (outside the CDR3, taken from reference TRBV14 and TRBJ2-2): EAGVTQFPSHSVIEKGQTVTLRCDPISGHDNLYWYRRVMGKEIKFLLHFVKESKQDESGMPNNRFLAERTGGTYSTLKVQPAELEDSGVYFCASSQLFTGELFFGEGSRLTVL.